These 24 T cell receptor beta chains came from one sample sequenced in a study of blood T cells in healthy people across ages. With a J-beta primer mix and a sample-barcoded 5' primer, a second PCR ran about 7 to 11 cycles. TCRdb used MiXCR to reprocess the 5' RACE reads, holding one entry per CDR3 protein. This repertoire shows about 680,000 distinct CDR3 sequences, approximately 49% found once; its top ten account for around a third. The sequenced sample was blood. Every receptor here comes from a woman aged 60 to 75 in good health.

The chain joins TRBV27 to TRBJ2-1; D is unclear. The germline CDR1 and CDR2 sequences are MNHEY and SMNVEV (reference sequence). The CDR3 is 17 amino acids. V gave up 4 bases and J gave up 0 bases, with 16 bases separating them. The CDR3 protein is CASSYARGISSYNEQFF. The CDR3 DNA follows: TGTGCCAGCAGTTACGCACGCGGCATTAGCTCCTACAATGAGCAGTTCTTC.

This clonotype was seen a single time. The V call is TRBV28, the J call TRBJ2-4; D is uncertain. Germline CDR1 reads MDHEN; CDR2 reads SYDVKM. V lost 3 bases and J 0 bases, leaving 12 bases between the germline ends. The CDR3 has 16 amino acids. CDR3 DNA sequence: TGTGCCAGCAGTTTCACAGCGATACTAGCCAAAAACATTCAGTACTTC. Translated, it gives CASSFTAILAKNIQYF.

V is TRBV28 and J is TRBJ2-6; the D gene is possibly TRBD1 (6 bases). The CDR3 consists of 17 residues. Trimming took 7 bases from V and 0 from J, leaving 16 bases between them. Germline V gives CDR1 MDHEN, CDR2 SYDVKM. In DNA, the CDR3 is TGTGCCAGCACCCCAGGGGCGGGTCGCTCTGGGGCCAACGTCCTGACTTTC. Translated: CASTPGAGRSGANVLTF.

The V gene is TRBV9, the J gene TRBJ2-1; 9 nucleotides match TRBD2. Looked up from germline, CDR1 is SGDLS and CDR2 is YYNGEE. The CDR3 spans 15 residues. Trimming cost V 0 bases and J 7 bases; bases outside gene matches: 5. CDR3 loop: CASSVGSGSSNEQFF. CDR3 DNA sequence: TGTGCCAGCAGCGTAGGTAGCGGGAGTTCGAATGAGCAGTTCTTC.

This clonotype was counted between two and nine times. The chain has TRBV10-2 and TRBJ1-5; a possible D gene is TRBD1 (5 bases). The CDR3 totals 16 residues. Trimming pared 3 bases from V and 15 bases from J, leaving 27 bases between. The germline CDR1 and CDR2 sequences are WSHSY and SAAADI. This chain's CDR3 is CASSDGTTPTLSQVHF. The DNA of the CDR3 is TGCGCCAGCAGTGATGGGACCACACCGACCCTCAGCCAGGTGCATTTT.

The chain uses TRBV11-2 and TRBJ1-5; 7 bases fit TRBD1. The ends lost 9 bases at V and 5 bases at J; junction bases unmatched: 13. Germline CDR1 and CDR2: SGHAT and FQNNGV. This CDR3 contains 15 residues. CDR3 region: CASSSVGGSDQPQHF. The DNA for the CDR3 is TGTGCCAGTTCTTCGGTAGGGGGCAGCGATCAGCCCCAGCATTTT.

This clonotype was counted between two and nine times. The chain couples TRBV6-2 or TRBV6-3 to TRBJ2-4; 8 bases agree with TRBD1. The CDR3 is 15 amino acids. Germline CDR1 MNHEY, CDR2 SVGEGT. V lost 6 bases and J lost 8; bases outside the gene matches: 12. The CDR3, as DNA: TGTGCCAGCAGCCGTCTGGACAGGGTTCGGGACATTCAGTACTTC. Protein sequence: CASSRLDRVRDIQYF.

A few counts support this clonotype. V is TRBV18 and J is TRBJ1-2; TRBD1 might be the D (5 bases). The CDR3 sequence is 13 residues long. Germline CDR1 reads KGHSH; CDR2 reads LQKENI. V lost 1 base and J 8 bases, leaving 11 bases between the germline ends. The chain's CDR3 is CASSPRGGEGYTF. The CDR3 DNA reads as TGTGCCAGCTCACCACGGGGCGGAGAGGGCTACACCTTC.

The gene calls are TRBV4-2 and TRBJ1-2; D call uncertain. Trimming stripped 1 base from V and 4 bases from J, with 13 bases between. The CDR3 has 15 residues. The germline V gene has CDR1 LGHNA and CDR2 YNFKEQ. The CDR3 region is CASSQGSRSLYGYTF. The CDR3 coding sequence is TGTGCCAGCAGCCAAGGTAGTCGTAGCCTCTATGGCTACACCTTC.

The V call is TRBV11-2, the J call TRBJ2-3, with D possibly called TRBD1 or TRBD2 (5 bases each). The CDR3 sequence is 14 residues long. Germline values: CDR1 SGHAT, CDR2 FQNNGV. Trimming removed 7 bases from V and 4 bases from J, with 15 bases in between. The CDR3 DNA follows: TGTGCCAGCACCCTCTCACTAGGGGCAGATACGCAGTATTTT. It translates to CASTLSLGADTQYF. Full variable domain (remainder filled in from reference TRBV11-2 and TRBJ2-3): EAGVAQSPRYKIIEKRQSVAFWCNPISGHATLYWYQQILGQGPKLLIQFQNNGVVDDSQLPKDRFSAERLKGVDSTLKIQPAKLEDSAVYLCASTLSLGADTQYFGPGTRLTVL.

CDR3 bases: TGCAGTGCTAGAGGGGGTCGACAGGTGGAGACCCAGTACTTC. It encodes CSARGGRQVETQYF. V and J are TRBV20-1 and TRBJ2-5; a weak D match, TRBD1 (6 bases). V shed 1 base and J shed 5 bases, with 14 bases lying between them. The CDR3 loop spans 14 amino acids. Germline values: CDR1 DFQATT, CDR2 SNEGSKA (reference sequence).

The chain joins TRBV11-1 to TRBJ2-5; D gene uncertain. The CDR3 runs 15 residues. With 4 bases removed from V and 0 bases from J, the gap between germline ends came to 12 bases. Germline CDR1 and CDR2: SGHAT and FQDESV (reference sequence). Here the CDR3 DNA reads TGTGCCAGCAGCTCCCCGTCGGTGTACCAAGAGACCCAGTACTTC. Protein product: CASSSPSVYQETQYF.

This rearrangement joins TRBV9 to TRBJ2-5; 13 bases fit TRBD2. This CDR3 comprises 19 residues. The V gene end was trimmed by 0 bases and the J gene end by 11 bases; junction bases not matched to a gene: 19. CDR1 is SGDLS, CDR2 YYNGEE, per germline. The CDR3 here is CASSVGTSGREAYDNEQYF. The CDR3 region has the DNA TGTGCCAGCAGCGTAGGTACTAGCGGGAGGGAGGCGTACGACAATGAGCAGTACTTC.

The chain uses TRBV7-2 and TRBJ2-1, with 12 bases lining up with TRBD2. CDR3 length: 17 amino acids. Losses at the gene ends were 0 bases for V and 4 bases for J; bases not matched to a gene: 4. Germline CDR1 and CDR2: SGHTA and FQGNSA. CDR3 sequence (DNA): TGTGCCAGCAGCTTAGCCAAACTAGCGGGGGGATACAATGAGCAGTTCTTC. Translating gives CASSLAKLAGGYNEQFF.

The chain joins TRBV28 to TRBJ2-7; 7 bases match TRBD1. Germline values: CDR1 MDHEN, CDR2 SYDVKM. With 1 base clipped from V and 2 bases from J, the junction kept 5 bases outside the gene matches. The CDR3 is 15 amino acids. The CDR3 loop reads CASSLFSQGAYEQYF. CDR3 bases: TGTGCCAGCAGTTTATTTAGCCAGGGGGCCTACGAGCAGTACTTC.

The chain is built from TRBV29-1 and TRBJ2-1; TRBD1 matches at 8 bases. The CDR3 length is 13 residues. Germline CDR1 SQVTM, CDR2 ANQGSEA. The V gene end was trimmed by 8 bases and the J gene end by 4 bases; junction bases not matched to a gene: 7. CDR3 sequence (DNA): TGCAGCTCCGCGCGGGACAGGTACAATGAGCAGTTCTTC. This translates into CSSARDRYNEQFF.

The chain carries TRBV6-1 and TRBJ2-3; a possible D gene is TRBD2 (6 bases). V shed 7 bases and J shed 2 bases, with 25 bases lying between them. There are 18 residues in the CDR3. Germline CDR1 is MNHNS and CDR2 is SASEGT. Here the CDR3 DNA reads TGTGCCAGCACCCCCGGGGGACTTCTTCAGTCATTCACAGATACGCAGTATTTT. Amino acid sequence: CASTPGGLLQSFTDTQYF.

This clonotype occurred once. The chain employs TRBV4-1 and TRBJ2-3; D uncertain. The ends were cut back, 0 bases at V and 3 bases at J, with 4 bases in the middle. CDR1 and CDR2 from the germline V gene are MGHRA and YSYEKL. This CDR3 contains 13 residues. The CDR3 DNA is TGCGCCAGCAGCCAAGATCAAACAGATACGCAGTATTTT. This codes for CASSQDQTDTQYF.

This clonotype came up many times. The chain couples TRBV10-3 to TRBJ2-4; D may be TRBD1 or TRBD2 (6 bases each). V was cut by 11 bases and J by 1 base, with 15 bases left in between. The CDR3 contains 14 residues. From germline, CDR1 is ENHRY and CDR2 SYGVKD. The DNA for the CDR3 is TGTGCCTCCTATGACGGGGGCGCCAAAAACATTCAGTACTTC. Residues: CASYDGGAKNIQYF.

This clonotype was found a few times. The chain couples TRBV4-3 to TRBJ2-7; D assignment may be TRBD1 or TRBD2 (5 bases each). Germline loops: CDR1 LGHNA, CDR2 YSLEER. This CDR3 comprises 14 residues. V lost 0 bases and J 3 bases, leaving 9 bases between the germline ends. CDR3 amino acids: CASSQDWGSYEQYF. CDR3 DNA sequence: TGCGCCAGCAGCCAAGATTGGGGGAGCTACGAGCAGTACTTC.

This chain links TRBV7-6 with TRBJ2-7; a weak D match, TRBD1 (5 bases). CDR1 and CDR2 (germline): SGHVS, FNYEAQ. Trimming cost V 4 bases and J 3 bases, with 13 bases left between them. The CDR3 covers 14 residues. CDR3 region: CASSSTDRSYEQYF. The CDR3 nucleotides read TGTGCCAGCAGCTCCACAGACAGAAGCTACGAGCAGTACTTC.

The chain employs TRBV28 and TRBJ2-7; D is unresolved. Per germline, CDR1 MDHEN and CDR2 SYDVKM. V was pared by 5 bases and J by 0 bases, with 11 bases between. This CDR3 is 14 amino acids long. CDR3 in amino acids: CASSTRTVSYEQYF. Here the CDR3 DNA reads TGTGCCAGCAGTACAAGGACCGTCTCCTACGAGCAGTACTTC.

The gene calls are TRBV29-1 and TRBJ2-5; weak D call: TRBD2 (5 bases). The J call is uncertain, as TRBJ2-7 better fits the DNA end. Germline CDR1 and CDR2: SQVTM and ANQGSEA. This CDR3 has 12 residues. The chain's CDR3 is CSCQTDFSEQYF. CDR3 in DNA: TGCAGCTGCCAGACGGACTTCTCCGAGCAGTACTTC.

The chain has TRBV7-9 and TRBJ1-2; 8 nucleotides match TRBD1. The germline V gene has CDR1 SEHNR and CDR2 FQNEAQ (reference sequence). The trim removed 1 base at V and 5 bases at J, leaving 3 bases unmatched. This CDR3 spans 14 amino acids. The CDR3 coding sequence is TGTGCCAGCAGCTTAGGGACAGGGAAGTATGGCTACACCTTC. Amino acid sequence: CASSLGTGKYGYTF.